A single T cell receptor (beta chain) is shown here with its context. As yet, its antigen is unknown. This specimen comes from a study of cytomegalovirus exposure and HLA in healthy donors. General study findings and limits: According to a later analysis, most TCR beta chains associated with CMV appeared HLA-restricted. Being productive about 87% or about 30% of the time was typical of most TCR beta V segments in an earlier analysis.

Trimming took 5 bases from V and 6 from J; bases not matched to a gene: 11. The CDR3 is 15 residues long. Germline CDR1 SGHRS, CDR2 YFSETQ. PCR used 60 Vbeta primers and 13 Jbeta primers. Clones were sequenced by immunoSEQ multiplex PCR, and TCRdb holds only the in-frame ones, with some missing. The sample lists about 150,000 clones, more than 70% occurring once. Sequenced material: PBMCs. The rearrangement links TRBV5-1 to TRBJ2-1; 7 nucleotides match TRBD1. The origin of this receptor is a man aged 18-30 years in good health and CMV-seropositive. The chain's CDR3 is CASSRDRQGPNEQFF. The CDR3 DNA reads as TGCGCCAGCAGTCGCGATCGACAGGGCCCCAATGAGCAGTTCTTC. Variable domain in full (rest from reference TRBV5-1 and TRBJ2-1): KAGVTQTPRYLIKTRGQQVTLSCSPISGHRSVSWYQQTPGQGLQFLFEYFSETQRNKGNFPGRFSGRQFSNSRSEMNVSTLELGDSALYLCASSRDRQGPNEQFFGPGTRLTVL.